One sample yielded the 9 T cell receptor beta chains listed below, sequenced in a study of CD8 T cells in Susac syndrome. RNA totalling about 0.5 to 1 ug underwent reverse transcription with random hexamers. TCRdb re-derived calls from the immunoSEQ multiplex PCR reads in MiXCR, one entry per CDR3 protein. The table lists 95,000 to 150,000 distinct CDR3 sequences, roughly 94% of them singletons. The sample comprised CD8+ T cells from PBMCs. Receptors were obtained from a human donor with Susac syndrome.

This clonotype was detected a few times. The chain is built from TRBV28 and TRBJ1-2; 9 bases line up with TRBD1. Germline V gives CDR1 MDHEN, CDR2 SYDVKM. CDR3 length equals 13 residues. V dropped 4 bases and J dropped 6; count of bases not matched to a gene: 3. The CDR3, as DNA: TGTGCCAGCAGTTCAACAGGGGGCGATGGCTACACCTTC. Its protein product is CASSSTGGDGYTF.

The chain has TRBV3-1 and TRBJ2-5; D ambiguous. The CDR3 extends over 14 amino acids. CDR1 is LGHDT and CDR2 is YNNKEL in the germline V gene (reference sequence). The ends were cut back, 0 bases at V and 2 bases at J, with 7 bases in the middle. CDR3 region: CASSQDVRQETQYF. CDR3 bases: TGTGCCAGCAGCCAAGATGTCAGACAAGAGACCCAGTACTTC.

The J gene is TRBJ2-7, the V gene TRBV3-1, with 10 nucleotides matching TRBD1. Per germline, CDR1 LGHDT and CDR2 YNNKEL (reference sequence). The CDR3 consists of 17 residues. The ends lost 3 bases at V and 2 bases at J; junction bases unmatched: 10. CDR3 DNA: TGTGCCAGCAGCCAGGGCAAGATGGGACAGGGGACCTACGAGCAGTACTTC. Residues: CASSQGKMGQGTYEQYF.

The chain combines TRBV14 with TRBJ1-2; D not certain. With 1 base removed from V and 4 bases from J, the gap between germline ends came to 4 bases. CDR1 SGHDN and CDR2 FVKESK come from the germline V gene. The CDR3 totals 12 residues. This CDR3 is CASSQGPYGYTF. The CDR3 DNA sequence: TGTGCCAGCAGCCAAGGGCCCTATGGCTACACCTTC.

Here the CDR3 reads CASRWGDAAGYTF. CDR3 sequence (DNA): TGTGCCAGCAGATGGGGGGACGCGGCTGGCTACACCTTC. The V and J genes are TRBV11-2 and TRBJ1-2, with a tentative D call TRBD1 (5 bases). Trimming removed 6 bases from V and 7 bases from J, with 15 bases in between. The CDR3 extends over 13 amino acids. CDR1 SGHAT and CDR2 FQNNGV come from the germline V gene.

In its sample, this clonotype was seen once. The chain has TRBV20-1 and TRBJ1-3; 7 bases are a match to TRBD1. Germline assignment: CDR1 DFQATT and CDR2 SNEGSKA (reference sequence). Trimming removed 0 bases from V and 4 bases from J; junction bases left unmatched: 3. The CDR3 loop spans 14 amino acids. The CDR3 region has the DNA TGCAGTGCTAGAGATAGGGACAGAGGAAACACCATATATTTT. It encodes CSARDRDRGNTIYF.

The V call is TRBV7-9, the J call TRBJ2-6, with 7 bases fitting TRBD1. V shed 11 bases and J 4 bases; nucleotides not matched to a gene: 17. CDR1 is SEHNR and CDR2 is FQNEAQ in the germline V gene (reference sequence). CDR3 length: 17 amino acids. CDR3 nucleotide sequence: TGTGCCCCCAACCCCGCCATTACAGGGGTCGGGGCCAACGTCCTGACTTTC. Amino acids: CAPNPAITGVGANVLTF.

This clonotype was recorded only once. This sequence joins TRBV9 and TRBJ2-5; D is tentatively TRBD1 or TRBD2 (7 bases each). The CDR3 totals 15 residues. Germline values: CDR1 SGDLS, CDR2 YYNGEE. Trimming left V 3 bases short and J 5 bases short, with 17 bases between. Here the CDR3 reads CASSAHRGGGETQYF. The CDR3 region has the DNA TGTGCCAGCAGCGCACACAGGGGAGGGGGGGAGACCCAGTACTTC.

The genes are TRBV20-1 and TRBJ2-1; D is undetermined. Germline values: CDR1 DFQATT, CDR2 SNEGSKA (reference sequence). The length of the CDR3 is 11 residues. V was cut by 3 bases and J by 4 bases, with 4 bases left in between. The CDR3 DNA follows: TGCAGTGCTAGGACTTACAATGAGCAGTTCTTC. Translation: CSARTYNEQFF.